The 26 T cell receptor beta chains in this list originate from one sample, sequenced in a study of blood T cell repertoires in COVID-19. Assay used: immunoSEQ multiplex PCR; TCRdb lists only in-frame clones, some missing. The repertoire holds 130,000 or so clones, with more than 75% as singletons. The specimen was peripheral blood. Receptors were obtained from a man in his sixties with acute or convalescent COVID-19.

The V call is TRBV7-2, the J call TRBJ1-2; the match to TRBD1 covers 8 bases. Per germline, CDR1 SGHTA and CDR2 FQGNSA. This CDR3 spans 17 amino acids. Losses at the gene ends were 1 base for V and 1 base for J; bases not matched to a gene: 8. Here the CDR3 DNA reads TGTGCCAGCAGCTTAGTCCCGGGACAGGCGTTTAACTATGGCTACACCTTC. This codes for CASSLVPGQAFNYGYTF.

CDR3 sequence (DNA): TGTGCCAGCAGTCGTACCCTTGGGGCTTACAATGAGCAGTTCTTC. Translated, it gives CASSRTLGAYNEQFF. The rearrangement links TRBV27 to TRBJ2-1; possible D gene TRBD1, 5 bases. CDR1 and CDR2 (germline): MNHEY, SMNVEV (reference sequence). V lost 5 bases, J lost 4 bases, and 15 bases lay in between. This CDR3 has 15 residues.

J is TRBJ2-5 and V is TRBV4-1; 9 bases map to TRBD2. The length of the CDR3 is 19 residues. Trimming took 0 bases from V and 1 from J; bases not matched to a gene: 12. Per the germline V gene, CDR1 is MGHRA and CDR2 is YSYEKL. This CDR3 reads CASSQDRSAGGPSQETQYF. The CDR3 nucleotides are TGCGCCAGCAGCCAAGATCGAAGTGCGGGAGGGCCCTCCCAAGAGACCCAGTACTTC.

The chain links TRBV11-3 to TRBJ2-5; TRBD2 aligns across 11 bases. V lost 4 bases to trimming and J lost 7 bases; unmatched junction nucleotides: 8. The germline V gene encodes CDR1 SGHNT and CDR2 YENEEA. The CDR3 consists of 15 residues. CDR3 nucleotide sequence: TGTGCCAGCAGCTCGGGACTAGCGGAGGACGGGACCCAGTACTTC. It encodes CASSSGLAEDGTQYF. Full variable domain (rest looked up from reference TRBV11-3 and TRBJ2-5): EAGVVQSPRYKIIEKKQPVAFWCNPISGHNTLYWYLQNLGQGPELLIRYENEEAVDDSQLPKDRFSAERLKGVDSTLKIQPAELGDSAVYLCASSSGLAEDGTQYFGPGTRLLVL.

This clone was observed a single time. This rearrangement joins TRBV5-1 to TRBJ2-6; D is perhaps TRBD2 (6 bases). The CDR3 is 15 residues long. V was clipped by 4 bases and J by 0 bases, with 8 bases between them. Germline loops: CDR1 SGHRS, CDR2 YFSETQ. The CDR3 DNA reads as TGCGCCAGCAGCCGGGGGAGCTCTGGGGCCAACGTCCTGACTTTC. Protein: CASSRGSSGANVLTF.

The V call is TRBV3-1 (or the pseudogene TRBV3-2), the J call TRBJ2-7; the match to TRBD1 covers 8 bases. J gave up 3 bases and V 1 base, and 5 bases lay outside the gene matches. Germline CDR1 LGHDT, CDR2 YNNKEL (reference sequence). The CDR3 runs 15 residues. CDR3 sequence reads: CASSQGGQGGYEQYF. The CDR3, as DNA: TGTGCCAGCAGCCAAGGAGGACAGGGAGGCTACGAGCAGTACTTC.

The chain is built from TRBV9 and TRBJ1-5, with 7 positions matching TRBD1. Germline assignment: CDR1 SGDLS and CDR2 YYNGEE. The V and J ends lost 3 bases and 7 bases, in that order; junction bases with no gene match: 7. CDR3 size: 14 residues. For the CDR3, the DNA is TGTGCCAGCAGCGCGGAGGGGGCGGGACAGCCCCAGCATTTT. Amino acid sequence: CASSAEGAGQPQHF.

This chain joins TRBV7-9 and TRBJ2-1; TRBD1 might be the D (5 bases). The V end lost 4 bases, the J end lost 8 bases, and 12 bases lay between the germline ends. The CDR3 totals 13 residues. Germline CDR1 and CDR2: SEHNR and FQNEAQ (reference sequence). CDR3 nucleotide sequence: TGTGCCAGCAGCTACAGACAGATGGATGAGCAGTTCTTC. This translates into CASSYRQMDEQFF.

The chain couples TRBV9 to TRBJ2-7; the D gene is possibly TRBD1 (6 bases). The length of the CDR3 is 15 residues. Per germline, CDR1 SGDLS and CDR2 YYNGEE. V was pared by 3 bases and J by 9 bases, with 22 bases between. In DNA, the CDR3 is TGTGCCAGCAGCGCCAGGGCAGGCGCCCGAGGGGGGCAGTACTTC. This sequence encodes CASSARAGARGGQYF.

Concerning this clone itself: Other DNA sequences of this sample code for an identical CDR3. This chain uses TRBV5-1 with TRBJ2-3; D not certain. V was clipped by 2 bases and J by 4 bases, with 11 bases between them. Germline CDR1 is SGHRS and CDR2 is YFSETQ. This CDR3 contains 14 residues. CDR3 protein: CASSFGGFPDTQYF. In nucleotides, the CDR3 is TGCGCCAGCAGCTTTGGCGGTTTCCCAGATACGCAGTATTTT.

This clone was counted a single time. The chain uses TRBV7-8 and TRBJ2-1; maybe TRBD2 (5 bases). V was trimmed by 5 bases and J by 7 bases, leaving 12 bases between them. The CDR3 is made up of 13 amino acids. CDR1 is SGHVS and CDR2 is FQNEAQ in the germline V gene. CDR3 sequence reads: CASSGPTGNEQFF. CDR3 nucleotides: TGTGCCAGCAGCGGTCCGACGGGGAATGAGCAGTTCTTC.

The V gene is TRBV6-2 or TRBV6-3, the J gene TRBJ1-4, with a weak D call TRBD1 (5 bases). The V end was cut by 2 bases, the J end by 11 bases, with 9 bases between. The CDR3 extends over 12 amino acids. The germline V gene encodes CDR1 MNHEY and CDR2 SVGEGT. The CDR3 is CASSYGRGKLFF. The CDR3 coding sequence is TGTGCCAGCAGTTACGGCCGGGGGAAACTGTTTTTT.

V gene TRBV9 combines with J gene TRBJ2-5; 9 nucleotides line up with TRBD2. The CDR3 loop spans 15 amino acids. V shed 0 bases, J shed 5 bases, and the junction held 5 bases outside the gene matches. Germline V gene lookup returns CDR1 SGDLS and CDR2 YYNGEE. CDR3 DNA sequence: TGTGCCAGCAGCGTAGATGGGACTAGCAGGGAGACCCAGTACTTC. Translating gives CASSVDGTSRETQYF.

This clone appeared many times. The chain employs TRBV28 and TRBJ1-2; TRBD1 matches 7 bases. CDR1 and CDR2 from the germline V gene are MDHEN and SYDVKM. The CDR3 sequence is 16 residues long. With V trimmed by 5 bases and J by 2 bases, 11 bases remained unmatched. DNA for the CDR3: TGTGCCAGCAGTGAATTTGTAGTAGGGGGCAACTATGGCTACACCTTC. This codes for CASSEFVVGGNYGYTF.

The chain joins TRBV9 to TRBJ2-1; 14 bases fit TRBD2. Germline V gives CDR1 SGDLS, CDR2 YYNGEE. CDR3 size: 15 residues. Trimming removed 3 bases from V and 8 bases from J; junction bases left unmatched: 4. This CDR3 reads CASSAGLAGVHEQFF. CDR3 nucleotide sequence: TGTGCCAGCAGCGCGGGACTAGCGGGAGTCCATGAGCAGTTCTTC.

This chain joins TRBV6-2 or TRBV6-3 and TRBJ2-1, with 13 positions matching TRBD2. CDR3 length: 15 amino acids. V shed 5 bases, J shed 7 bases, and the junction held 5 bases outside the gene matches. Per the germline V gene, CDR1 is MNHEY and CDR2 is SVGEGT. The CDR3 region is CASSPGTSGKNEQFF. The CDR3 DNA reads TGTGCCAGCAGTCCCGGGACTAGCGGGAAAAATGAGCAGTTCTTC.

V gene TRBV7-2 combines with J gene TRBJ2-5, with 10 bases matching TRBD2. V trimming: 4 bases; J trimming: 4 bases; junction bases outside the gene matches: 3. The CDR3 extends over 14 amino acids. Germline lookup yields CDR1 SGHTA and CDR2 FQGNSA. CDR3 coding DNA: TGTGCCAGCAGCTCTCTAGCGGGAGTAGAGACCCAGTACTTC. This translates into CASSSLAGVETQYF.

The chain is built from TRBV19 and TRBJ2-1; 9 nucleotides align to TRBD2. This CDR3 has 15 amino acids. Germline V lookup: CDR1 LNHDA, CDR2 SQIVND (reference sequence). J was trimmed by 5 bases and V by 3 bases; bases with no gene match: 5. Here the CDR3 reads CASSIIQREDNEQFF. CDR3 nucleotide sequence: TGTGCCAGTAGTATCATCCAGCGGGAGGACAATGAGCAGTTCTTC.

This chain links TRBV10-3 with TRBJ1-5; 9 bases match TRBD1. The CDR3 is 15 residues long. Germline values: CDR1 ENHRY, CDR2 SYGVKD. The trim removed 6 bases at V and 0 bases at J, leaving 3 bases unmatched. Here the CDR3 reads CAISQTGGSNQPQHF. CDR3 sequence (DNA): TGTGCCATCAGCCAGACAGGGGGTAGCAATCAGCCCCAGCATTTT.

As concerns this clone: One end of the junction fails to match germline, which may point to a read error. CDR3 in amino acids: CASSLSLGGEETQYF. CDR3 DNA: TGTGCTAGCAGCTTATCCCTAGGGGGAGAAGAGACCCAGTACTTC. V usage is TRBV7-7 and J usage is TRBJ2-5; TRBD1 might be the D (6 bases). The CDR3 spans 15 residues. The V gene's germline CDR1 is SSHAT and CDR2 FNYEAQ (reference sequence).

The DNA of the CDR3 is TGCAGTGCTAGTGGGGGACTAGCGGGGAACCAAGAGACCCAGTACTTC. This translates into CSASGGLAGNQETQYF. This chain connects TRBV20-1 to TRBJ2-5, with TRBD2 identical over 13 bases. The CDR3 runs to 16 residues. V trimming: 3 bases; J trimming: 0 bases; junction bases outside the gene matches: 4. Germline CDR1 is DFQATT and CDR2 is SNEGSKA (reference sequence).

The chain has TRBV21-1 and TRBJ1-1. TRBV21-1 is tagged as a pseudogene. The CDR3 contains 10 residues. This CDR3 is CASSTREAFF. CDR3 in DNA: TGTGCCAGCAGCACCCGGGAAGCTTTCTTT.

This clone occurred once. The J gene is TRBJ2-1, the V gene TRBV7-9; D perhaps matches TRBD2 (6 bases). The CDR3 has 15 amino acids. Germline V gene sequence: CDR1 SEHNR, CDR2 FQNEAQ (reference sequence). Trimming removed 2 bases at V and 8 bases at J, with 16 bases between. CDR3 region: CASSLRGGSWHEQFF. CDR3 bases: TGTGCCAGCAGCTTAAGGGGAGGTTCTTGGCATGAGCAGTTCTTC.

V usage is TRBV28 and J usage is TRBJ1-1; D is undetermined. The CDR3 extends over 13 amino acids. Trimming removed 4 bases at V and 3 bases at J, with 9 bases between. The V gene's germline CDR1 is MDHEN and CDR2 SYDVKM. DNA of the CDR3: TGTGCCAGCAGTTCCTATCCGTACACTGAAGCTTTCTTT. Translating it yields CASSSYPYTEAFF.

The V and J genes are TRBV7-2 and TRBJ1-5; TRBD1 might be the D (6 bases). This CDR3 has 15 amino acids. Trimming took 1 base from V and 0 from J, leaving 7 bases between them. CDR1 is SGHTA and CDR2 is FQGNSA in the germline V gene. The CDR3 region is CASSLVDSSNQPQHF. For the CDR3, the DNA is TGTGCCAGCAGCTTAGTGGACAGTAGCAATCAGCCCCAGCATTTT.

The chain joins TRBV28 to TRBJ2-2; TRBD2 agrees at 7 bases. The germline V gene has CDR1 MDHEN and CDR2 SYDVKM. The CDR3 is 15 amino acids. V lost 5 bases and J lost 4; bases outside the gene matches: 7. CDR3 in amino acids: CASSLRDYSTGELFF. The CDR3 DNA is TGTGCCAGCAGTCTCCGGGACTATTCCACCGGGGAGCTGTTTTTT.